Shown below are 11 T cell receptor beta chains from a single sample sequenced in a study of monozygotic twins with inflammatory bowel disease. TCRdb re-analyzed the 5' RACE reads; it lists each CDR3 protein once, without DNA. Here the sample table reports fewer than 450,000 distinct CDR3 sequences. Sample: blood. These receptors all come from a human donor with ulcerative colitis or Crohn's disease, or a healthy co-twin of an affected twin (not recorded which).

V gene TRBV4-3 combines with J gene TRBJ1-4; checking the TCRdb D call of TRBD1 is not possible without DNA. CDR3 length: 15 amino acids. Germline CDR1 LGHNA, CDR2 YSLEER. CDR3 sequence: CASSQAPTGAEKLFF.

The chain's CDR3 is CASSPFWGANTGELFF. The V gene is TRBV18, the J gene TRBJ2-2. This CDR3 comprises 16 residues. Germline V gives CDR1 KGHSH, CDR2 LQKENI.

CDR3 in amino acids: CASSVVSNTGELFF. The chain couples TRBV9 to TRBJ2-2. The CDR3 extends over 14 amino acids. Germline V lookup: CDR1 SGDLS, CDR2 YYNGEE.

The rearrangement uses TRBV5-1 and TRBJ2-2. This CDR3 spans 15 amino acids. CDR1 is SGHRS and CDR2 is YFSETQ in the germline V gene. CDR3: CASSYTEPRAGELFF.

This chain links TRBV5-4 with TRBJ2-7; TCRdb gives TRBD1 as the D gene, but with no DNA this cannot be confirmed. The CDR3 is 15 residues long. Germline V gives CDR1 SGHNT, CDR2 YYREEE (reference sequence). The CDR3: CASSLGQGNFREQYF. Looking up the rest from reference TRBV5-4 and TRBJ2-7 gives the full variable domain: ETGVTQSPTHLIKTRGQQVTLRCSSQSGHNTVSWYQQALGQGPQFIFQYYREEENGRGNFPPRFSGLQFPNYSSELNVNALELDDSALYLCASSLGQGNFREQYFGPGTRLTVT.

This chain uses TRBV18 with TRBJ2-5. CDR1 KGHSH and CDR2 LQKENI come from the germline V gene. This CDR3 has 17 amino acids. CDR3 sequence: CASSPPKIVAGVETQYF.

This chain uses TRBV4-2 with TRBJ1-1. This CDR3 has 14 amino acids. Per the germline V gene, CDR1 is LGHNA and CDR2 is YNFKEQ. CDR3 in amino acids: CASSHMTLNTEAFF.

The genes are TRBV12-3 or TRBV12-4 and TRBJ1-6; TCRdb outputs TRBD1, but without DNA this stays unchecked. The CDR3 sequence is 15 residues long. Here the CDR3 reads CASTPGTGGNSPLHF.

J is TRBJ2-2 and V is TRBV20-1. CDR1 and CDR2 (germline): DFQATT, SNEGSKA (reference sequence). This CDR3 has 13 amino acids. The chain's CDR3 is CSAGRGNTGELFF.

V is TRBV18 and J is TRBJ2-1; TCRdb selects TRBD2, and the lack of DNA leaves this call unchecked. There are 14 residues in the CDR3. In germline, CDR1 is KGHSH, CDR2 LQKENI. The CDR3 loop is CASSPRRGGNEQFF.

This rearrangement joins TRBV6-1 to TRBJ2-7; TCRdb calls TRBD1, which cannot be checked without DNA. Per germline, CDR1 MNHNS and CDR2 SASEGT. The CDR3 covers 14 residues. CDR3 loop: CASSLTGAGHEQYF.